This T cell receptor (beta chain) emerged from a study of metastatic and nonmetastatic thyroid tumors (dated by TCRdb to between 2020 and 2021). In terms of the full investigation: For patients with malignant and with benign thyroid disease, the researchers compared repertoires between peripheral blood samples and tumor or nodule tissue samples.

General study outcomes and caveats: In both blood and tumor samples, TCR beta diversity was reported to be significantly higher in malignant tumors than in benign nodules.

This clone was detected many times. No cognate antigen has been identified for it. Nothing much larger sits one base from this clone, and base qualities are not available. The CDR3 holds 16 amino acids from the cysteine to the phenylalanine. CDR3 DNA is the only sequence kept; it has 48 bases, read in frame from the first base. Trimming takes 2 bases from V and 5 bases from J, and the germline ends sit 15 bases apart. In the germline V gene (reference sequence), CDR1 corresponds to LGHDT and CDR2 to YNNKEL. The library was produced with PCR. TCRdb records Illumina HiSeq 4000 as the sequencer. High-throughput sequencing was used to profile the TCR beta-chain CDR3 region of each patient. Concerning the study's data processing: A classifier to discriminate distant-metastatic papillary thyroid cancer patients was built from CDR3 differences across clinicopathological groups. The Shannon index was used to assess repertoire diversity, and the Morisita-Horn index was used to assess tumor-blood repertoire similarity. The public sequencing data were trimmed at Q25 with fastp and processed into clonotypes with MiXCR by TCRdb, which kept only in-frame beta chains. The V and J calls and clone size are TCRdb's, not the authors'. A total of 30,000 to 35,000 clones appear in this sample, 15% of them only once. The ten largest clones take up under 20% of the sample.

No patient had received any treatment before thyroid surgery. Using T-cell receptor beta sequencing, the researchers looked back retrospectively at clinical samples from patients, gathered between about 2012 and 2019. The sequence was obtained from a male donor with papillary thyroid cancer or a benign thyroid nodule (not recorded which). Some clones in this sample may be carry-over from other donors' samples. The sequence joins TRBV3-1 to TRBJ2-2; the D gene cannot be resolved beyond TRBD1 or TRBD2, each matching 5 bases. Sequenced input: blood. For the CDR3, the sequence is CASSQILGPLTGELFF. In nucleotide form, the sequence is TGTGCCAGCAGCCAAATCTTGGGACCCCTTACCGGGGAGCTGTTTTTT.